This T cell receptor beta chain was sequenced during a study of blood T cells in healthy people across ages (dated by TCRdb to the mid-2010s). The study in broad terms: In model experiments, template switching captured about one uniquely barcoded TCR beta cDNA molecule for every two T cells. To avoid experimental bias, donors of different ages were distributed randomly across sequencing lanes. To track age-related changes in TCR beta repertoire diversity, the study relied on deep sequencing normalized with unique cDNA molecular identifiers. The donors were split into four age groups: young (average roughly 15 years), middle-aged (about 40), aged (roughly 65) and long-lived (roughly 86). The study analyzed two additional independent replicas of 1 million unique cDNA reads from the same blood draw for two donors, one aged 18 to 30 and one aged 80 or older. Summary of the overall study and its limitations: The percentage of naive T cells measured by flow cytometry correlated strongly with observed TCR beta diversity. As age increased, observed TCR beta diversity per million T cells dropped in a roughly linear way, and a significant reduction was already evident by age 40. The CMV infection status of donors was not known, potentially confounding age-related changes in expanded clonotypes. Because profiling used bulk unsorted PBMCs, naive and antigen-experienced compartments could not be compared conclusively. Estimates of total diversity from one million sequenced T cells were regarded as lower bounds and underestimates. Compared with the aged group, the long-lived group had more naive CD4+ T cells, fewer expanded clones and increased TCR diversity, a pattern suggesting age selection.

Reading the germline V gene gives CDR1 SQVTM and CDR2 ANQGSEA. The CDR3 numbers 12 residues from cysteine through phenylalanine. Of all the DNA, just the CDR3 is kept, 36 bases in frame from base 1. V is cut by 8 bases and J by 11 bases, and the space between the germline ends is 21 bases. Donors were around 37 systemically healthy Caucasian individuals from Russia aged roughly 6 to 90 years. Ten milliliters of peripheral blood were collected from each donor into EDTA-treated Vacutainer tubes. Ficoll-Paque density-gradient centrifugation was used to isolate PBMCs, with at least 6.5 million per sample. Trizol reagent was used to extract total RNA from the PBMCs, yielding at least 6 micrograms per sample. For every donor, flow cytometry on a PBMC aliquot measured the percentage of naive CD45RAhigh/CD27high T cells. The library came from 5' RACE. TCRdb shows the sequencer as Illumina HiSeq 2500. A second roughly 7 to 12 cycle PCR used a sample-barcoded 5' primer and a J-beta primer mix. Each TCR beta cDNA molecule received a unique molecular identifier from a template-switch 5' adaptor carrying 12 random nucleotides. Each sample yielded at least 3 million CDR3-containing paired-end reads. First-strand cDNA synthesis was performed from all RNA using the Mint cDNA synthesis kit, with priming by a TRBC-specific oligonucleotide. All cDNA was treated with uracil-DNA glycosylase and then went through a first 18-cycle PCR with the universal primers M1SS and BC2_uni_R. In the original analysis: Each sample was normalized by randomly selecting 1 million high-quality reads, each carrying a distinct molecular identifier. Reads sharing molecular identifiers were discarded rather than binned into consensus sequences. MiTCR, with a Q25 quality threshold and the strictest error-elimination algorithm, was used for CDR3 identification, clonotype clustering and error correction. A nonparametric unseen species model using Euler transformation provided a lower-bound estimate of total TCR beta diversity. TCRdb took the public reads, trimmed them with fastp at Q25, ran MiXCR for clone calling and kept in-frame beta chains. Every entry covers one CDR3 protein and lists the most common genes and DNA from its rows. TCRdb, not the original authors, processed these V and J calls. Across this sample there are 1,100,000 or so distinct CDR3 sequences, with around 43% seen only once. The top ten constitute approximately 17% of the sample.

With regard to this clonotype: Its antigen specificity is not known. Base-call qualities are not available, and no considerably larger clone is one nucleotide away.

The sequencing sample was made of blood. The chain is made from TRBV29-1 and TRBJ2-5, with TRBD2 as a weak D call on 6 bases. The sequence was obtained from a woman aged 55-69 years in good health. The CDR3 loop reads CSIDYGGREQYF. The DNA reads as follows: TGCAGCATAGACTACGGGGGACGGGAGCAGTACTTC.